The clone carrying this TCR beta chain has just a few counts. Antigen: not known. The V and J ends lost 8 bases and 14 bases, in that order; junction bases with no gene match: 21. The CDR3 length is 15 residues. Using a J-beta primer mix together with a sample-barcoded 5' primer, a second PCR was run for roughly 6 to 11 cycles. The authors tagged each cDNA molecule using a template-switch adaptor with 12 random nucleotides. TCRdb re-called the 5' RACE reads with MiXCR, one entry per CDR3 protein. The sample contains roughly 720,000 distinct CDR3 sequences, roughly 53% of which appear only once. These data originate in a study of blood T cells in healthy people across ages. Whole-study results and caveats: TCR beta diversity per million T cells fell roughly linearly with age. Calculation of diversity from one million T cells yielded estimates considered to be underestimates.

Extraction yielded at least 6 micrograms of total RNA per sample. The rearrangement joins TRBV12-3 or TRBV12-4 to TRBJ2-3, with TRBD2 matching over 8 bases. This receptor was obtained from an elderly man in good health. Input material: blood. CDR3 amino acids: CASLPPASGRGYAYF. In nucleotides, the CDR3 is TGTGCCAGCCTTCCCCCCGCCAGCGGGAGAGGATACGCGTATTTT.